This T cell receptor (beta chain) is drawn from a study of brain metastases from non-small cell lung cancer. Worth noting for this clone: Its antigen remains unidentified.

CDR3 length: 14 residues. CDR1 MNHNY and CDR2 SVGAGI come from the germline V gene (reference sequence). Trimming stripped 7 bases from V and 3 bases from J, with 15 bases between. TCRdb's table, derived via immunoSEQ multiplex PCR, lists solely in-frame clones and lacks some. This sample has roughly 15,000 clones; about four fifths occur once, and the top ten carry around 7.6%. Study outcomes and limitations: Compared with their matched primary tumors, around 60% of brain metastases showed expanded T-cell clones. Brain metastases shared most TCR repertoire with primaries, with sparse T cells. Fewer infiltrating T cells were found in brain metastases than primaries.

The specimen was primary lung tumor tissue. The chain couples TRBV6-6 to TRBJ1-1; D is possibly TRBD1 (5 bases). The sequence derives from a donor aged 40 or older with non-small cell lung cancer. This CDR3 is CASNLRGGYTEAFF. CDR3 DNA: TGTGCCAGCAATTTGAGGGGTGGGTACACTGAAGCTTTCTTT.